This T cell receptor (beta chain) was sequenced in a study of blood T cell repertoires in COVID-19. At the level of the study: PBMCs, B-cell-depleted T cells, or T cells were the source of the cDNA or gDNA that made up the material.

The CDR3 loop spans 17 amino acids. Assay used: immunoSEQ multiplex PCR; TCRdb lists only in-frame clones, some missing. This table has 300,000 to 400,000 clones, around nine tenths appearing once. The specimen was peripheral blood. The chain has TRBV21-1 and TRBJ2-1; whether TRBD2, the table's D call, matches the DNA was not checked. TRBV21-1 corresponds to a pseudogene. The origin of this receptor is a young woman who had recovered from COVID-19. The CDR3 region has the DNA TGTGCCAGCAGCAAAGAAAGCGGTAGCGGGGCCTACAATGAGCAGTTCTTC. Protein: CASSKESGSGAYNEQFF.